This TCR beta chain was documented in a study of blood T cell repertoires in COVID-19. The protocol was immunoSEQ multiplex PCR, while the TCRdb copy is restricted to in-frame clones and leaves out a portion. The sample yields around 380,000 clones, around 84% seen once. The V end was cut by 2 bases, the J end by 6 bases, with 11 bases between. Germline V lookup: CDR1 MDHEN, CDR2 SYDVKM. The CDR3 covers 13 residues. Input material: peripheral blood. The receptor comes from a human donor with acute or convalescent COVID-19. The donor label of this sample is uncertain. The chain couples TRBV28 to TRBJ2-7, with D tentatively TRBD1 (6 bases). For the CDR3, the DNA is TGTGCCAGCAGTTTAGAGGCCAGGGGCGAGCAGTACTTC. Its protein product is CASSLEARGEQYF.